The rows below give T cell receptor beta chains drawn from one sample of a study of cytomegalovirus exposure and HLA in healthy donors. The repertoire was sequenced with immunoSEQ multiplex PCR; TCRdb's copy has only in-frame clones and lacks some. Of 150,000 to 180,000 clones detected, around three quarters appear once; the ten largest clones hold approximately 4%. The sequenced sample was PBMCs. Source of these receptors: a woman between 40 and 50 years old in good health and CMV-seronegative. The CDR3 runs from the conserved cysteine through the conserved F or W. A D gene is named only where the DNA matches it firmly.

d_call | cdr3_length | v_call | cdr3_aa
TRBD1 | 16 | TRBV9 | CASSVGTGVITGELFF
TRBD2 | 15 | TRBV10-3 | CAISELAGGGETQYF
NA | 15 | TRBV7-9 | CASSPTSETNYGYTF
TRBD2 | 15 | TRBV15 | CATSRDAGGPETQYF
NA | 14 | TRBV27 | CASSFKTGFAPLHF
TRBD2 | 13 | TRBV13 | CASKVAGAYEQYF
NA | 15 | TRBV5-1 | CASSLISEAYNEQFF
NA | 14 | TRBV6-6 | CASSYSQVNTEAFF
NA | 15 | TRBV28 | CASSLEPGANYGYTF
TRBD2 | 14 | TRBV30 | CAWNGLAGDNEQFF
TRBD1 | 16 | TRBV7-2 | CASSFHGQERRQPQHF
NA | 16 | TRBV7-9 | CASSSGSAGRNYGYTF
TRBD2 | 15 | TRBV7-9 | CASSFPSGVQETQYF
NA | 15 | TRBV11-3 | CASSLTRRGFETQYF
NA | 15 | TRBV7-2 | CASSLFDEGYQPQHF
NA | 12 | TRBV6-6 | CASSKGDYGYTF
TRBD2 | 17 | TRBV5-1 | CASSLFGASGSTDTQYF
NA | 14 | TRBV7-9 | CASSLARQEAGYTF
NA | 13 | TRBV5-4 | CASSPPGVYGYTF
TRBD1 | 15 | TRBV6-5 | CASRTLGQGAYEQYF
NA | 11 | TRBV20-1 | CSATLGNEQFF
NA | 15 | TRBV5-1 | CASSEAADPIYGYTF
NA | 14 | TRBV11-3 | CASSFNRAGNTIYF
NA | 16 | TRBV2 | CASSDGQPRGTDTQYF
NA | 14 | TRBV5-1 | CASSSTVLENIQYF
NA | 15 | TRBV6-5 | CASSYVAHQAPEQYF
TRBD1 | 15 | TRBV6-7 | CASSPSGQSYNEQFF
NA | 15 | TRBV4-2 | CASSQGSDRNQPQHF
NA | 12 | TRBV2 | CASSGNGDEQFF
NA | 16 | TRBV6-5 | CASSYAGMVNTGELFF
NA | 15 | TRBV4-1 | CASSQEGGRSDTQYF
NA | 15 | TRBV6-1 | CASILGDSIYNEQFF
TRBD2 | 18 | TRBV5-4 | CASSKGLAGGKPTDTQYF
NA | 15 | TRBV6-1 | CASSESSRAATEAFF
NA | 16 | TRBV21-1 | CASSKVPSGGYNEQFF
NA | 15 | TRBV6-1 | CASSEDSSGANVLTF
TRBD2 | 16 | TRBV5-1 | CASSISSGRAGNEQFF
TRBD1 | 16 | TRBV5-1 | CASSLPPTGRRTEAFF
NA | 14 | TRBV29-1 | CSVEGGRGVYGYTF
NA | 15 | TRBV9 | CASSVGGRDLRGYTF
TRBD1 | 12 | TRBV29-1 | CSVSTGGDEQYF
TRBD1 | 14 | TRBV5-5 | CASSLAGQRTEAFF
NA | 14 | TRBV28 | CASMSGGSGNTIYF
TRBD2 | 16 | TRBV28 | CASSGLAGTSSYEQYF
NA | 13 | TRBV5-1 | CASSFRGRETQYF
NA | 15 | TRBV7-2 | CASSLEVGVIETQYF
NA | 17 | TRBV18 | CASSPLGGGSRNTEAFF